The rows below give T cell receptor beta chains drawn from one sample of a study of patients and donors after allogeneic stem cell transplantation. A single record per CDR3 protein comes from TCRdb applying MiXCR to the RT-PCR reads. This sample has about a million distinct CDR3 sequences; about a sixth occur once, and the top ten carry 5% to 6.5%. Sequences were obtained from blood, either unsorted or a sorted T cell fraction (not recorded which). These receptors came from a human donor who was either an allogeneic HSCT recipient or a stem cell or donor lymphocyte infusion donor (not recorded which). It is not recorded whose cells these are; they may come from a transplant donor. Both conserved end residues are trimmed from each CDR3.

v_gene	CDR3aa
TRBV7-3	ASSPIGGTSTDTQY
TRBV24-1	ATSEPERANVLT
TRBV6-1	ASSEYRGATNEKLF
TRBV3-1	ASSPVTAGTYNEQF
TRBV6-5	ASSWTGFSGANVLT
TRBV7-2	ASSRGALPGGELF
TRBV9	ASSDTGHGYT
TRBV11-2	ASSLASGQYSPLH
TRBV29-1	SVATGGLTEAF
TRBV24-1	ATSDSGQGVYNEQF